These T cell receptor beta chains were read from a single sample in a study of blood T cells in healthy people across ages. MiXCR, run by TCRdb on the 5' RACE reads, gives a single entry per CDR3 protein. In the table there are about 1.4 million distinct CDR3 sequences, around 59% of which are singletons. Sequencing input: blood. The receptors come from a man aged 18 to 29 in good health. Both conserved end residues are part of each CDR3. D genes are given only for firm matches. Only part of the rows carry a size: once, few, many, or a class if the clone is expanded.

NA TRBJ1-1 NA TRBV20-1 CSASRDIVNTEAFF TGCAGTGCTAGCCGGGACATCGTGAACACTGAAGCTTTCTTT
NA TRBJ2-7 NA TRBV29-1 CSVALALTYEQYF TGCAGCGTTGCTCTAGCGCTTACCTACGAGCAGTACTTC
few TRBJ1-2 TRBD1 TRBV20-1 CSATTGGDGYTF TGCAGTGCTACCACAGGGGGCGATGGCTACACCTTC
few TRBJ2-3 NA TRBV6-2/TRBV6-3 CASSWGAPDTQYF TGTGCCAGCAGTTGGGGGGCCCCAGATACGCAGTATTTT
NA TRBJ2-7 NA TRBV28 CASSPDSVSYKQYF TGTGCCAGCAGCCCCGATTCGGTTTCCTACAAGCAGTACTTC
NA TRBJ2-2 NA TRBV30 CAWSVFPRSTGELFF TGTGCCTGGAGTGTATTCCCCAGGAGCACCGGGGAGCTGTTTTTT
few TRBJ2-3 TRBD2 TRBV3-1 CASSFSGGAEADTQYF TGTGCCAGCAGCTTTAGCGGGGGGGCCGAAGCAGATACGCAGTATTTT
NA TRBJ2-7 NA TRBV7-2 CASSSDPWPRYEQYF TGTGCCAGCAGTTCGGACCCGTGGCCCCGCTACGAGCAGTACTTC
NA TRBJ1-2 NA TRBV27 CASSLTPSYGYTF TGTGCCAGCAGTTTAACACCTAGCTATGGCTACACCTTC
few TRBJ2-1 TRBD2 TRBV20-1 CSAWTSGMNEQFF TGCAGTGCTTGGACTAGCGGGATGAATGAGCAGTTCTTC
NA TRBJ2-3 NA TRBV28 CASSLSDRTDTQYF TGTGCCAGCAGTTTGTCTGACCGCACAGATACGCAGTATTTT
NA TRBJ2-1 NA TRBV5-8 CASSFLLGAGSYNEQFF TGTGCCAGCAGCTTCCTGCTAGGGGCGGGTTCCTACAATGAGCAGTTCTTC
few TRBJ1-3 NA TRBV27 CASRLLSGNTIYF TGTGCCAGCCGCCTACTCTCTGGAAACACCATATATTTT
NA TRBJ2-7 TRBD2 TRBV5-1 CASSLFTSGGGEQYF TGCGCCAGCAGCTTATTTACTAGCGGTGGCGGAGAGCAGTACTTC
NA TRBJ2-5 TRBD2 TRBV18 CASSPGLAGGRDNEQYF TGTGCCAGCTCACCGGGACTAGCGGGAGGGCGGGACAATGAGCAGTACTTC
few TRBJ1-5 NA TRBV28 CASIPGYGNQPQHF TGTGCCAGCATCCCAGGGTACGGCAATCAGCCCCAGCATTTT
NA TRBJ2-1 NA TRBV7-2 CASSLGAGQFF TGTGCCAGCAGCTTAGGCGCGGGGCAGTTCTTC
NA TRBJ1-2 NA TRBV7-9 CASSSWDYYGYTF TGTGCCAGCAGCTCCTGGGACTACTATGGCTACACCTTC
few TRBJ1-2 NA TRBV29-1 CSALAAYGYTF TGCAGCGCCCTTGCCGCCTATGGCTACACCTTC
NA TRBJ2-3 NA TRBV6-1 CASSELGYSTDTQYF TGTGCCAGCAGTGAGCTCGGGTATAGCACAGATACGCAGTATTTT
NA TRBJ2-7 NA TRBV7-6 CASSPNWGGGLNLDEQYF TGTGCCAGCAGCCCAAACTGGGGCGGAGGGCTTAACTTGGACGAGCAGTACTTC
few TRBJ2-6 NA TRBV6-5 CASSLQPSGANVLTF TGTGCCAGCAGTTTACAGCCGTCTGGGGCCAACGTCCTGACTTTC
once TRBJ2-3 TRBD2 TRBV4-2 CASSQEIVAGGHTDTQYF TGTGCCAGCAGCCAAGAGATCGTCGCGGGGGGTCACACAGATACGCAGTATTTT
NA TRBJ2-2 TRBD2 TRBV20-1 CSAALAGSTGELFF TGCAGTGCCGCCTTAGCGGGGAGCACCGGGGAGCTGTTTTTT
NA TRBJ1-1 TRBD1 TRBV4-1 CASSPGQGKRNTEAFF TGCGCCAGCAGCCCTGGACAGGGAAAGAGGAACACTGAAGCTTTCTTT
NA TRBJ2-1 TRBD2 TRBV29-1 CSVPRHGGDEQFF TGCAGCGTCCCTAGGCACGGGGGGGATGAGCAGTTCTTC
NA TRBJ1-2 NA TRBV7-9 CASSEPAAYGYTF TGTGCCAGCAGCGAACCAGCCGCTTATGGCTACACCTTC
NA TRBJ2-2 NA TRBV20-1 CSAHRSQDDTGELFF TGCAGTGCCCACCGGTCCCAGGACGACACCGGGGAGCTGTTTTTT
NA TRBJ2-1 NA TRBV29-1 CSVEDLKNEQFF TGCAGCGTTGAAGATCTGAAGAATGAGCAGTTCTTC
NA TRBJ1-1 NA TRBV7-6 CASSSTVGRTEAFF TGTGCCAGCAGCTCGACGGTGGGACGCACTGAAGCTTTCTTT
NA TRBJ1-2 NA TRBV18 CASSPPTEPRRYGYTF TGTGCCAGCTCACCACCCACCGAGCCCAGGCGCTATGGCTACACCTTC
few TRBJ2-7 TRBD2 TRBV6-2/TRBV6-3 CASTYWGLPYYEQYF TGTGCCAGCACCTACTGGGGACTACCGTACTACGAGCAGTACTTC
few TRBJ2-1 TRBD2 TRBV5-5 CASSHRDYYNEQFF TGTGCCAGCAGCCACCGGGACTACTACAATGAGCAGTTCTTC
NA TRBJ1-2 NA TRBV6-2/TRBV6-3 CASSYSMGVYGYTF TGTGCCAGCAGTTACTCGATGGGGGTCTATGGCTACACCTTC
NA TRBJ2-1 NA TRBV29-1 CSVEEGVRGNEQFF TGCAGCGTTGAAGAGGGGGTTAGAGGCAATGAGCAGTTCTTC
NA TRBJ1-2 NA TRBV7-9 CASSLQPSLHYGYTF TGTGCCAGCAGCTTACAGCCTTCCTTACACTATGGCTACACCTTC
few TRBJ1-4 NA TRBV21-1 CASSARRGYWGEKLFF TGTGCCAGCAGCGCTCGCAGGGGGTACTGGGGCGAAAAACTGTTTTTT
NA TRBJ1-5 TRBD1 TRBV12-3/TRBV12-4 CASRDGQGEFQPQHF TGTGCCAGCAGAGACGGACAGGGAGAATTTCAGCCCCAGCATTTT
NA TRBJ1-5 NA TRBV20-1 CSVVRVNQPQHF TGCAGTGTGGTGCGAGTCAATCAGCCCCAGCATTTT
NA TRBJ2-7 NA TRBV27 CASSLGVGWSYEQYF TGTGCCAGCAGTTTGGGGGTAGGATGGTCCTACGAGCAGTACTTC
NA TRBJ2-7 TRBD1 TRBV29-1 CSVVRTGGSLEQYF TGCAGCGTTGTCCGAACAGGGGGCTCTCTTGAGCAGTACTTC
few TRBJ2-7 NA TRBV6-2/TRBV6-3 CASSYFSPYEQYF TGTGCCAGCAGTTACTTTTCACCTTACGAGCAGTACTTC
few TRBJ1-1 NA TRBV3-1 CASSQVPSLTEAFF TGTGCCAGCAGCCAAGTTCCAAGCCTTACTGAAGCTTTCTTT
few TRBJ2-1 NA TRBV15 CATSRGEASDEQFF TGTGCCACCAGCAGAGGGGAGGCTAGCGATGAGCAGTTCTTC
NA TRBJ1-5 TRBD1 TRBV7-9 CASSKTNRGRNQPQHF TGTGCCAGCAGCAAAACAAACAGGGGGCGAAATCAGCCCCAGCATTTT
NA TRBJ2-2 NA TRBV27 CASSLSMLTGELFF TGTGCCAGCAGTTTATCAATGCTCACCGGGGAGCTGTTTTTT
NA TRBJ2-1 NA TRBV29-1 CSVVAESSYNEQFF TGCAGCGTTGTAGCGGAAAGCTCCTACAATGAGCAGTTCTTC
NA TRBJ2-3 TRBD2 TRBV24-1 CATSPGGTSGSATDTQYF TGTGCCACCAGTCCCGGTGGGACTAGCGGGAGCGCCACAGATACGCAGTATTTT
NA TRBJ1-2 NA TRBV6-5 CASSYEQTYGCTF TGTGCCAGCAGTTACGAACAGACTTATGGCTGCACCTTC
NA TRBJ1-5 TRBD1 TRBV29-1 CSVTRSRPGQVNSNQPQHF TGCAGCGTTACGCGGAGTCGTCCGGGACAGGTAAATAGCAATCAGCCCCAGCATTTT
NA TRBJ2-1 NA TRBV20-1 CSATLTRGGNEQFF TGCAGTGCTACCTTAACGAGGGGCGGCAATGAGCAGTTCTTC
NA TRBJ2-5 NA TRBV28 CAGTRGQETQYF TGTGCCGGCACCAGGGGACAAGAGACCCAGTACTTC
few TRBJ2-1 NA TRBV4-2 CASSGREPGEQFF TGTGCCAGCAGCGGTCGGGAGCCGGGGGAGCAGTTCTTC
NA TRBJ2-2 NA TRBV9 CASSVLAMGTGELFF TGTGCCAGCAGCGTCCTCGCAATGGGGACCGGGGAGCTGTTTTTT
NA TRBJ2-1 TRBD2 TRBV7-6 CASSTTGTSGYNEQFF TGTGCCAGCAGCACCACCGGGACTAGCGGTTACAATGAGCAGTTCTTC
NA TRBJ2-1 NA TRBV5-1 CASSLRTPQPNEQFF TGCGCCAGCAGCTTGAGGACCCCCCAGCCCAATGAGCAGTTCTTC
NA TRBJ2-1 TRBD2 TRBV10-3 CAISDFTSGRANEQFF TGTGCCATCAGTGACTTCACTAGCGGGAGGGCCAATGAGCAGTTCTTC